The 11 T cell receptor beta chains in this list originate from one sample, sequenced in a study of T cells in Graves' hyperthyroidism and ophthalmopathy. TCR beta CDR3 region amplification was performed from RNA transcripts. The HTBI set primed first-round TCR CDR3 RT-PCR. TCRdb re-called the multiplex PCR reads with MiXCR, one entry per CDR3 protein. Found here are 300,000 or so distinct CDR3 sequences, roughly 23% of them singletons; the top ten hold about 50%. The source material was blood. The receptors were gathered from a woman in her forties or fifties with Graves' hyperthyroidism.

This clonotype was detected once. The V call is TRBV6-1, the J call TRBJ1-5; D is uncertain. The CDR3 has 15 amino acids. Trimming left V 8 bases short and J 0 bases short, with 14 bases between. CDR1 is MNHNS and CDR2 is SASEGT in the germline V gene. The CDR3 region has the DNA TGTGCCAGCGGCTCCCGACGGTATAGCAATCAGCCCCAGCATTTT. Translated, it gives CASGSRRYSNQPQHF.

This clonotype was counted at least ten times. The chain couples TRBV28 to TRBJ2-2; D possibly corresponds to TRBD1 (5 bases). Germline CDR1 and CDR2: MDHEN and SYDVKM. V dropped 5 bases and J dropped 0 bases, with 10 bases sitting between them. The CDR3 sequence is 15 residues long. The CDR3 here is CASSPVGANTGELFF. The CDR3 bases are TGTGCCAGCAGTCCCGTAGGGGCGAACACCGGGGAGCTGTTTTTT. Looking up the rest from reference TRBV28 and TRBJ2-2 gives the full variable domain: DVKVTQSSRYLVKRTGEKVFLECVQDMDHENMFWYRQDPGLGLRLIYFSYDVKMKEKGDIPEGYSVSREKKERFSLILESASTNQTSMYLCASSPVGANTGELFFGEGSRLTVL.

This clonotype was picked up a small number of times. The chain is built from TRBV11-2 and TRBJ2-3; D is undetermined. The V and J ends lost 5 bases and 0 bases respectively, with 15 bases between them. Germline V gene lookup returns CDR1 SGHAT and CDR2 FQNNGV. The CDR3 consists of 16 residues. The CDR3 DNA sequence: TGTGCCAGCAGCCCGAGAGCCCGTCGGAGCACAGATACGCAGTATTTT. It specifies CASSPRARRSTDTQYF.

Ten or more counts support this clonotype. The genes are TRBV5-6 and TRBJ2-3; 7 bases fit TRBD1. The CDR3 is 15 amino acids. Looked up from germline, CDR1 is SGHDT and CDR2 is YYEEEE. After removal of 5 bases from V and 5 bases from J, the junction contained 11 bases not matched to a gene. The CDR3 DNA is TGTGCCAGCAGGTTAGCCCGACAGGGAGAAGATACGCAGTATTTT. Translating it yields CASRLARQGEDTQYF.

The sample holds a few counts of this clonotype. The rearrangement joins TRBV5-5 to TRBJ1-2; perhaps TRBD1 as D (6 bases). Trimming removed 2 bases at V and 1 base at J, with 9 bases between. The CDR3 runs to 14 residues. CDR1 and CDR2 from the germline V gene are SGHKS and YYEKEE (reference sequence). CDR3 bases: TGTGCCAGCAGCTTAAGCAGGGGTAACTATGGCTACACCTTC. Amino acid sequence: CASSLSRGNYGYTF. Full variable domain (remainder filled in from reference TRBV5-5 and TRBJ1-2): DAGVTQSPTHLIKTRGQQVTLRCSPISGHKSVSWYQQVLGQGPQFIFQYYEKEERGRGNFPDRFSARQFPNYSSELNVNALLLGDSALYLCASSLSRGNYGYTFGSGTRLTVV.

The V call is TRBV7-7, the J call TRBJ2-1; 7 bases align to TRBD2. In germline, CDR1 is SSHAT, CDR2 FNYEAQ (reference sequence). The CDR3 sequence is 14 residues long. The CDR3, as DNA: TGTGCTAGCTCCGGGGCGGGAGCATCGAATGAGCAGTTCTTC. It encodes CASSGAGASNEQFF. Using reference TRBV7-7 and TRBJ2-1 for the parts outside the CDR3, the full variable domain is GAGVSQSPRYKVTKRGQDVTLRCDPISSHATLYWYQQALGQGPEFLTYFNYEAQPDKSGLPSDRFSAERPEGSISTLTIQRTEQRDSAMYRCASSGAGASNEQFFGPGTRLTVL.

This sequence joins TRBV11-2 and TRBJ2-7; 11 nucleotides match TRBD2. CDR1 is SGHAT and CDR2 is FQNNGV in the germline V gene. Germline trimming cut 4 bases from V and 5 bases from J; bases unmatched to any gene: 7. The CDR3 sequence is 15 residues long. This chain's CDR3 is CASSSRLAGRNEQYF. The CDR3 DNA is TGTGCCAGCAGCTCCCGACTAGCGGGGCGCAACGAGCAGTACTTC.

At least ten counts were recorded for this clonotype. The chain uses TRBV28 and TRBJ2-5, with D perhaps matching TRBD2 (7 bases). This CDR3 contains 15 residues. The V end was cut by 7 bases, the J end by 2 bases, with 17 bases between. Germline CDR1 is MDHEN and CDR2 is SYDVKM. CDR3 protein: CASTNWGGGQETQYF. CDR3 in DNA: TGTGCCAGCACTAACTGGGGGGGCGGGCAAGAGACCCAGTACTTC.

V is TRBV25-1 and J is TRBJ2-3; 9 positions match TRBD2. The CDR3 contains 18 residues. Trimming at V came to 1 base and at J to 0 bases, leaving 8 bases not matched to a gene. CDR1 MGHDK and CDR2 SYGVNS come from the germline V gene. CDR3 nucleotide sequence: TGTGCCAGCAGTGAATTCCCCCTCCTAGCGGGGAGCACAGATACGCAGTATTTT. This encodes CASSEFPLLAGSTDTQYF.

DNA for the CDR3: TGTGCCAGCTCGCTGTTTGACCTAGCCGAGGAGCAGTACTTC. This sequence encodes CASSLFDLAEEQYF. The rearrangement links TRBV18 to TRBJ2-7, with D maybe TRBD2 (5 bases). Deletions cut 6 bases from V and 7 bases from J, with 19 bases between. Germline loops: CDR1 KGHSH, CDR2 LQKENI. The CDR3 extends over 14 amino acids.

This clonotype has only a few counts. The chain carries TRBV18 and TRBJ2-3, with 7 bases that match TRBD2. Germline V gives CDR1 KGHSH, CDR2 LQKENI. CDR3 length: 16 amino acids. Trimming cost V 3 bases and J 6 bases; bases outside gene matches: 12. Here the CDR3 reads CASSPRGIGEKDTQYF. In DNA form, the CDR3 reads TGTGCCAGCTCACCGCGGGGGATCGGGGAAAAGGATACGCAGTATTTT.